These T cell receptor beta chains were read from a single sample in a study of CD8+ T cells in alopecia areata. Method: immunoSEQ multiplex PCR; TCRdb's copy keeps in-frame clones and lacks some. The sample records around 200,000 clones, 64% being singletons. Sequencing used CD4+ T cells sorted from blood, obtained at week 4, from a patient treated with tofacitinib. The origin of the receptors is a human donor with alopecia areata. The conserved cysteine and the conserved F or W are not part of the CDR3 here.

J,length,V,CDR3
TRBJ1-1,12,TRBV5-1,ASSLLDMNTEAF
TRBJ2-2,10,TRBV7-2,ASSPNTGELF
TRBJ2-7,16,TRBV7-2,ASSLRGVTGAKYYEQY
TRBJ2-7,12,TRBV4-1,ASSSSDRLAEQY
TRBJ2-2,11,TRBV25-1,ASSNRGPGELF
TRBJ2-1,10,TRBV30,AYSRDRNEQF
TRBJ1-3,9,TRBV30,AWSTSYTIY
TRBJ1-5,10,TRBV29-1,SAGTGKQPQH
TRBJ2-3,13,TRBV6-6,ASRLSGTGGDTQY
TRBJ2-7,10,TRBV7-9,ASSLTPGVGY
TRBJ1-3,12,TRBV5-6,ASSLMGAGNTIY
TRBJ1-1,13,TRBV29-1,SVKLRLNREAEAF
TRBJ2-5,12,TRBV19,ASSRLDGRETQY
TRBJ2-1,12,TRBV19,ASRRPGTSNEQF
TRBJ1-2,11,TRBV5-5,ASSFTGSDGYT
TRBJ1-6,12,TRBV9,ASSGRDLGSPLH
TRBJ2-7,13,TRBV29-1,STTRGAGRSYEQY
TRBJ1-1,11,TRBV9,ASSPGELGEAF
TRBJ2-3,13,TRBV18,ASSPRLSSTDTQY
TRBJ2-7,12,TRBV9,ASSVAGASYEQY
TRBJ2-7,14,TRBV11-2,ASSLDHSGGIYEQY
TRBJ2-7,11,TRBV15,ATSRAPEYEQY
TRBJ2-2,13,TRBV30,AWSVRDRDAGELF
TRBJ2-6,13,TRBV9,ASSVATSGANVLT
TRBJ1-1,11,TRBV15,ATTGQMNTEAF